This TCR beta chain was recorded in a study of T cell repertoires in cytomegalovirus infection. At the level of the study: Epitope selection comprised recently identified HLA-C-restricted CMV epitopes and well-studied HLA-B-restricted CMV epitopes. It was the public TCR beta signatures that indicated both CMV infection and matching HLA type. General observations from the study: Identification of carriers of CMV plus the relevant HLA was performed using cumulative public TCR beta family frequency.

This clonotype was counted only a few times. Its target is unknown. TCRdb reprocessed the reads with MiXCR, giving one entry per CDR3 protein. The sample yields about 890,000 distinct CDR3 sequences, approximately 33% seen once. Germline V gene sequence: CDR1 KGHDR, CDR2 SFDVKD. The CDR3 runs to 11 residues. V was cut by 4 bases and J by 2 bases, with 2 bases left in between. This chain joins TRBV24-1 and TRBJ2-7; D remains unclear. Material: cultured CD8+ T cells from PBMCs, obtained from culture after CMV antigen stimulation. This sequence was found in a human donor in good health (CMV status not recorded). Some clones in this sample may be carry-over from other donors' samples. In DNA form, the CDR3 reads TGTGCCACCAGTGACACCTACGAGCAGTACTTC. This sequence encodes CATSDTYEQYF.